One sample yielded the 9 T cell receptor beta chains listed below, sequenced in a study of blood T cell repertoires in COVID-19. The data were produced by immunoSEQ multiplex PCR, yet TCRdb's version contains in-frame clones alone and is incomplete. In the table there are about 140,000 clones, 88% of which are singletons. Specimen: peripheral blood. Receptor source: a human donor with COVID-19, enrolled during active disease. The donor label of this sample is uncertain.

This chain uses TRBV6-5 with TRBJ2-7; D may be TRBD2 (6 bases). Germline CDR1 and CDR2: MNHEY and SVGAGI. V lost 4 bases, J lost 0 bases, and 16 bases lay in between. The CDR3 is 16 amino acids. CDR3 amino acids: CASSSGLLTLSYEQYF. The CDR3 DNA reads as TGTGCCAGCAGTTCGGGACTCTTAACCCTCTCCTACGAGCAGTACTTC.

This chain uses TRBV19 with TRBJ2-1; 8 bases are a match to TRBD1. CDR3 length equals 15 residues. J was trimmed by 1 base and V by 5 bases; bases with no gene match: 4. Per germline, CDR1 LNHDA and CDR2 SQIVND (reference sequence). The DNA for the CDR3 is TGTGCCAGTAGTGGACAGGGCGGGTCCTACAATGAGCAGTTCTTC. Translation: CASSGQGGSYNEQFF. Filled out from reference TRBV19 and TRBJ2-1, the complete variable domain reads DGGITQSPKYLFRKEGQNVTLSCEQNLNHDAMYWYRQDPGQGLRLIYYSQIVNDFQKGDIAEGYSVSREKKESFPLTVTSAQKNPTAFYLCASSGQGGSYNEQFFGPGTRLTVL.

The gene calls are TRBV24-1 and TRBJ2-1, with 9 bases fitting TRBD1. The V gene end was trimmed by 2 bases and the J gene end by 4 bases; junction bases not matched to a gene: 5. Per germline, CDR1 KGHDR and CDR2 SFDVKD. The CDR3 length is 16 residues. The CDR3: CATSDWGQGGYNEQFF. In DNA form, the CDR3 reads TGTGCCACCAGTGATTGGGGACAGGGCGGGTACAATGAGCAGTTCTTC.

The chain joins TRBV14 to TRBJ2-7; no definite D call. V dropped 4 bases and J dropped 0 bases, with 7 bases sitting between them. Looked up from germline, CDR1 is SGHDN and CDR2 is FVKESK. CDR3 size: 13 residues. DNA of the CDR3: TGTGCCAGCAGCCGGCTCAGCTCCTACGAGCAGTACTTC. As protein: CASSRLSSYEQYF.

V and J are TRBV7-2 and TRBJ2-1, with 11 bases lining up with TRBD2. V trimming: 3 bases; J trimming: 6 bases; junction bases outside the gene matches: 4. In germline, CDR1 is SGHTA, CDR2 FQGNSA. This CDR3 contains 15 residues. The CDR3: CASSFSGRAFNEQFF. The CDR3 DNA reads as TGTGCCAGCAGCTTTAGCGGGAGGGCCTTCAATGAGCAGTTCTTC.

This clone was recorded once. The CDR3 coding sequence is TGTGCCAGCAGCTTAGCATTGTTCAGGGGTAACACCGGGGAGCTGTTTTTT. Translating it yields CASSLALFRGNTGELFF. The genes are TRBV7-6 and TRBJ2-2; D possibly corresponds to TRBD1 (6 bases). Trimming cost V 0 bases and J 2 bases, with 13 bases left between them. The CDR3 is made up of 17 amino acids. The germline gives CDR1 SGHVS, CDR2 FNYEAQ.

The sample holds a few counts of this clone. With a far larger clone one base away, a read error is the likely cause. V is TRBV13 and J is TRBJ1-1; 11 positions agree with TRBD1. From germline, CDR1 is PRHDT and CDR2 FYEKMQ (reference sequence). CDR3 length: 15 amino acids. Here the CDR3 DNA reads TGTGCCCGCAGCTTAGGGGGACAGGGGGGGACTGAAGCTTTCTTT. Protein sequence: CARSLGGQGGTEAFF.

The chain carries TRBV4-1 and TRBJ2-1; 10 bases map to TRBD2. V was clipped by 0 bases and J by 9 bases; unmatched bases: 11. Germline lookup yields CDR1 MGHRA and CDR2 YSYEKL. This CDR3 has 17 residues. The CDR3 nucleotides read TGCGCCAGCAGCCAAGAAGTTGGCAGCGGGGGGGGTAGTGAGCAGTTCTTC. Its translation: CASSQEVGSGGGSEQFF.

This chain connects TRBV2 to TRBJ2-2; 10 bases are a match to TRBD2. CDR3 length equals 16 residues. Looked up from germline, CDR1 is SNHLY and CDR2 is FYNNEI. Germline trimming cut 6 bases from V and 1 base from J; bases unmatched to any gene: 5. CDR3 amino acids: CASRRLAGVNTGELFF. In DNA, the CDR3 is TGTGCCAGCAGAAGGCTAGCGGGGGTGAACACCGGGGAGCTGTTTTTT.